These T cell receptor beta chains were read from a single sample in a study of T-cell memory formation after mild COVID-19. Each CDR3 protein is one row after TCRdb ran MiXCR on the 5' RACE reads. The repertoire holds under 300,000 distinct CDR3 sequences, more than 15% seen once, with more than 20% in the top ten. Sequencing was done on a sample of PBMCs or a T cell subset sorted from them (not recorded which). Receptor source: a man younger than 35 who had mild COVID-19 (a few samples of this study predate the infection). Cell type and time point are not known. The CDR3 runs from the conserved cysteine through the conserved F or W. The D gene is left open where the match is weak. Size tells how often a clone was seen (once, few, many) or the class of an expanded clone, and some rows leave it out.

CDR3 protein: CASSYSQGLGEAFF
CDR3 DNA: TGTGCCAGCAGCTACTCACAGGGTCTCGGAGAAGCTTTCTTT
D gene: .
clone size: .
V gene: TRBV7-8
J gene: TRBJ1-1

CDR3 protein: CASSPRDRPNQPQYF
CDR3 DNA: TGTGCCAGCAGCCCTCGGGACAGACCGAATCAGCCCCAGTATTTT
D gene: TRBD1
clone size: .
V gene: TRBV6-2/TRBV6-3
J gene: TRBJ2-3

CDR3 protein: CASSVGGQQSNIQYF
CDR3 DNA: TGTGCCAGCAGCGTAGGGGGACAGCAATCGAACATTCAGTACTTC
D gene: TRBD1
clone size: .
V gene: TRBV9
J gene: TRBJ2-4

CDR3 protein: CASSIETGFYEQYF
CDR3 DNA: TGTGCCAGCAGTATCGAGACAGGGTTCTACGAGCAGTACTTC
D gene: TRBD1
clone size: .
V gene: TRBV12-3/TRBV12-4
J gene: TRBJ2-7

CDR3 protein: CASSFDGSYNEQFF
CDR3 DNA: TGTGCCAGCAGCTTCGACGGCTCCTACAATGAGCAGTTCTTC
D gene: .
clone size: few
V gene: TRBV5-6
J gene: TRBJ2-1

CDR3 protein: CASSSTKTGINYGYTF
CDR3 DNA: TGTGCCAGCAGCTCAACAAAGACAGGGATCAACTATGGCTACACCTTC
D gene: TRBD1
clone size: .
V gene: TRBV7-9
J gene: TRBJ1-2

CDR3 protein: CSVEDGGPKYF
CDR3 DNA: TGCAGCGTTGAAGACGGGGGGCCCAAGTATTTT
D gene: .
clone size: many
V gene: TRBV29-1
J gene: TRBJ2-3

CDR3 protein: CARGGLMDRGRTEAFF
CDR3 DNA: TGTGCCCGAGGTGGTCTGATGGACAGGGGCCGGACTGAAGCTTTCTTT
D gene: TRBD1
clone size: many
V gene: TRBV30
J gene: TRBJ1-1

CDR3 protein: CASSLVRTSTEAFF
CDR3 DNA: TGTGCCAGCAGCTTAGTCAGGACCAGCACTGAAGCTTTCTTT
D gene: .
clone size: .
V gene: TRBV7-9
J gene: TRBJ1-1

CDR3 protein: CASSPRGRSYEQYF
CDR3 DNA: TGTGCCAGTAGTCCAAGGGGAAGGTCCTACGAGCAGTACTTC
D gene: .
clone size: .
V gene: TRBV19
J gene: TRBJ2-7

CDR3 protein: CASSPGFGGVFTDTQYF
CDR3 DNA: TGTGCCAGCAGCCCTGGATTTGGAGGGGTTTTCACAGATACGCAGTATTTT
D gene: .
clone size: few
V gene: TRBV5-4
J gene: TRBJ2-3

CDR3 protein: CASSLRDRGYGYTF
CDR3 DNA: TGTGCCAGCAGCTTGCGGGACAGGGGCTATGGCTACACCTTC
D gene: TRBD1
clone size: few
V gene: TRBV5-6
J gene: TRBJ1-2

CDR3 protein: CASSLVGGETDTQYF
CDR3 DNA: TGTGCCAGCAGCTTAGTAGGGGGAGAGACAGATACGCAGTATTTT
D gene: .
clone size: .
V gene: TRBV7-9
J gene: TRBJ2-3

CDR3 protein: CASRLVRGGNNEQFF
CDR3 DNA: TGTGCCAGCAGGCTCGTCCGCGGGGGAAACAATGAGCAGTTCTTC
D gene: TRBD2
clone size: many
V gene: TRBV7-9
J gene: TRBJ2-1

CDR3 protein: CSSGTSSYNEQFF
CDR3 DNA: TGCAGCAGCGGGACAAGCTCCTACAATGAGCAGTTCTTC
D gene: .
clone size: once
V gene: TRBV29-1
J gene: TRBJ2-1

CDR3 protein: CASSIPGTRGNEQFF
CDR3 DNA: TGTGCCAGCAGCATACCCGGGACTAGGGGTAATGAGCAGTTCTTC
D gene: TRBD2
clone size: once
V gene: TRBV3-1
J gene: TRBJ2-1

CDR3 protein: CASSYSIPGQPYSGNTIYF
CDR3 DNA: TGTGCCAGCAGTTACTCGATCCCGGGTCAGCCCTATTCTGGAAACACCATATATTTT
D gene: .
clone size: .
V gene: TRBV6-5
J gene: TRBJ1-3

CDR3 protein: CASSISGGQDTQYF
CDR3 DNA: TGTGCCAGCAGTATTAGCGGGGGGCAGGATACGCAGTATTTT
D gene: TRBD2
clone size: few
V gene: TRBV7-2
J gene: TRBJ2-3

CDR3 protein: CAWSEGGSGDIQYF
CDR3 DNA: TGTGCCTGGAGCGAAGGCGGGAGCGGGGACATTCAGTACTTC
D gene: TRBD2
clone size: .
V gene: TRBV30
J gene: TRBJ2-4

CDR3 protein: CSAAGTQGARGYTF
CDR3 DNA: TGCAGCGCCGCCGGGACACAGGGGGCTCGAGGCTACACCTTC
D gene: TRBD1
clone size: few
V gene: TRBV29-1
J gene: TRBJ1-2

CDR3 protein: CASARLAGETGELFF
CDR3 DNA: TGCGCCAGCGCTAGACTAGCGGGGGAGACCGGGGAGCTGTTTTTT
D gene: TRBD2
clone size: .
V gene: TRBV5-1
J gene: TRBJ2-2

CDR3 protein: CASSEGAWGPSYEQYF
CDR3 DNA: TGTGCCAGCAGTGAGGGGGCCTGGGGGCCCTCCTACGAGCAGTACTTC
D gene: .
clone size: few
V gene: TRBV2
J gene: TRBJ2-7

CDR3 protein: CASSPRQGPSYEQYF
CDR3 DNA: TGTGCCAGCAGTCCACGACAGGGGCCCTCCTACGAGCAGTACTTC
D gene: TRBD1
clone size: many
V gene: TRBV6-6
J gene: TRBJ2-7

CDR3 protein: CASSDGTSGDNEQFF
CDR3 DNA: TGTGCCAGCAGTGACGGTACTAGCGGGGACAATGAGCAGTTCTTC
D gene: TRBD2
clone size: few
V gene: TRBV7-7
J gene: TRBJ2-1

CDR3 protein: CASSQESGRYEQYF
CDR3 DNA: TGTGCCAGCAGCCAAGAGTCGGGCCGCTACGAGCAGTACTTC
D gene: .
clone size: .
V gene: TRBV4-2
J gene: TRBJ2-7

CDR3 protein: CASSPGTALGTEAFF
CDR3 DNA: TGCGCCAGCAGCCCTGGAACCGCCTTAGGCACTGAAGCTTTCTTT
D gene: .
clone size: few
V gene: TRBV4-1
J gene: TRBJ1-1

CDR3 protein: CASSRGVGSYNSPLHF
CDR3 DNA: TGTGCCAGCAGTCGTGGGGTGGGCTCCTATAATTCACCCCTCCACTTT
D gene: .
clone size: few
V gene: TRBV12-3/TRBV12-4
J gene: TRBJ1-6

CDR3 protein: CASSQGGRGQPQHF
CDR3 DNA: TGCGCCAGCAGCCAGGGGGGCAGGGGTCAGCCCCAGCATTTT
D gene: .
clone size: .
V gene: TRBV4-1
J gene: TRBJ1-5

CDR3 protein: CASSRLRDSNTEAFF
CDR3 DNA: TGTGCCAGCAGCAGATTACGGGACAGTAACACTGAAGCTTTCTTT
D gene: TRBD1
clone size: .
V gene: TRBV11-2
J gene: TRBJ1-1

CDR3 protein: CASSFEDPRGSETQYF
CDR3 DNA: TGTGCCAGCAGTTTTGAAGACCCCCGGGGAAGTGAGACCCAGTACTTC
D gene: .
clone size: few
V gene: TRBV12-3/TRBV12-4
J gene: TRBJ2-5

CDR3 protein: CASSWDGDAASGNTIYF
CDR3 DNA: TGTGCCAGCAGTTGGGATGGTGACGCAGCCTCTGGAAACACCATATATTTT
D gene: .
clone size: .
V gene: TRBV6-6
J gene: TRBJ1-3

CDR3 protein: CASSPETGATNEKLFF
CDR3 DNA: TGCGCCAGCAGCCCAGAGACCGGTGCAACTAATGAAAAACTGTTTTTT
D gene: .
clone size: few
V gene: TRBV4-1
J gene: TRBJ1-4

CDR3 protein: CASSEAPRNEQFF
CDR3 DNA: TGTGCCAGCAGTGAAGCCCCTAGGAATGAGCAGTTCTTC
D gene: .
clone size: few
V gene: TRBV6-1
J gene: TRBJ2-1